What follows describes a single T cell receptor beta chain. The antigen is unknown. Germline V gene lookup returns CDR1 MNHEY and CDR2 SVGAGI. The V gene end was trimmed by 5 bases and the J gene end by 4 bases; junction bases not matched to a gene: 5. The CDR3 contains 14 residues. Some clones are missing from TCRdb's copy, which holds only in-frame ones; the method was immunoSEQ multiplex PCR. The sample comprises approximately 91,000 clones, approximately 86% of which are singletons, and around 2% rests with the top ten. The sample originates from a study of OX40 agonist ivuxolimab in advanced cancers. Looking at the study overall: At just under 85% male, the cohort had a mean age of approximately 60 years, ranging from about 20 to 80.

Regarding the study as a whole: Doses of 0.1 to 3.0 mg/kg were accompanied by clonal expansion of CD4+ and CD8+ blood T cells by week 6. More expanded clones were seen, on average, in CD8+ T cells than in CD4+.

Autoimmune disease history or systemic immunosuppression meant exclusion. The clonotype comes from an adult with an advanced solid tumor such as melanoma, head and neck, liver or kidney cancer. The chain couples TRBV6-5 to TRBJ1-2; 9 bases align to TRBD1. Sequenced here: CD4+ or CD8+ T cells sorted from blood, sampled in a trial of the OX40 agonist ivuxolimab. CDR3 in amino acids: CASSPTGGVYGYTF. CDR3 DNA sequence: TGTGCCAGCAGTCCGACAGGGGGGGTCTATGGCTACACCTTC.